In this sample, the clone carrying this T cell receptor (beta chain) turned up once. Original analysis: From reference gene primer amplification, estimates of nucleated cell counts were derived. Sequencing was performed with immunoSEQ multiplex PCR; in TCRdb, only in-frame clones are kept and a portion is missing. V and J calls plus clone size are reproduced from that table; the DNA served to infer D and trimming. Altogether roughly 310,000 clones are present, over 75% being singletons, with the ten largest covering 3% to 4%. There are 15 residues in the CDR3. Looked up from germline, CDR1 is SGHKS and CDR2 is YYEKEE (reference sequence). The trim removed 1 base at V and 10 bases at J, leaving 6 bases unmatched. These data are taken from a study of blood T cell repertoires in COVID-19. In the study overall: The United States, Italy and Spain were the sources of the acute and convalescent COVID-19 samples. Sources were T cells, B-cell-depleted T cells, or PBMCs; the material itself was cDNA or gDNA.

The sequence was collected from a woman aged 50 to 60 with active or convalescent COVID-19. The source material was peripheral blood. The chain is built from TRBV5-5 and TRBJ1-6; 9 nucleotides line up with TRBD1. The CDR3 region is CASSLTGGGLSPLHF. In nucleotides, the CDR3 is TGTGCCAGCAGCTTGACAGGGGGCGGTCTGTCACCCCTCCACTTT.